This TCR beta chain stems from a study of T-cell reconstitution after alpha-beta-depleted transplantation in children. This clonotype was recorded many times. This sample's TCRbeta library carried unique molecular identifier barcodes. TCRdb analysed the PCR reads with MiXCR anew, one entry per CDR3 protein. The repertoire holds a few hundred thousand distinct CDR3 sequences, 9% to 10% seen once, with about 5.4% in the top ten. The receptor was isolated from a human donor who donated a stem cell graft to a child with SCID. The input for sequencing was PBMCs from the stem cell graft donor, taken from the stem cell graft.

CDR3 DNA sequence: TGTGCCAGCAGTTACATCGGGGGGGCCACAGATACGCAGTATTTT. It yields the protein CASSYIGGATDTQYF. This sequence joins TRBV6-5 and TRBJ2-3; 8 bases map to TRBD2. This CDR3 has 15 amino acids. With 2 bases clipped from V and 2 bases from J, the junction kept 3 bases outside the gene matches. The germline CDR1 and CDR2 sequences are MNHEY and SVGAGI.